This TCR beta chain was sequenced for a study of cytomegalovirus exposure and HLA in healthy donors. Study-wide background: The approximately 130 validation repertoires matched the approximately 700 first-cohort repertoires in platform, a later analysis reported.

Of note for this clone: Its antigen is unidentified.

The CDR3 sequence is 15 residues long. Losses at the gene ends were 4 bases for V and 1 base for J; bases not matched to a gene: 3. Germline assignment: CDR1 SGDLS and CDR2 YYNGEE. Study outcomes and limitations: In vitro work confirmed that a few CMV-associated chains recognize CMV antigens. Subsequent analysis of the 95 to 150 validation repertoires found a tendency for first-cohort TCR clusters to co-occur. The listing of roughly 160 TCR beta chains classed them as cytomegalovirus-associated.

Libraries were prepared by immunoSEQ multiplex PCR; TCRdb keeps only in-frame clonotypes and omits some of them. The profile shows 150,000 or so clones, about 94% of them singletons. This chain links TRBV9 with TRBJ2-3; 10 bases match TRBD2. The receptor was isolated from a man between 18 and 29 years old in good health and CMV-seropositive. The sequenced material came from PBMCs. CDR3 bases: TGTGCCAGCAGCCCAGGGACTAGCGGCACAGATACGCAGTATTTT. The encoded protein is CASSPGTSGTDTQYF.